This entry lists 11 T cell receptor beta chains sequenced from one sample in a study of CD8 T cells in Susac syndrome. With random hexamers, about 0.45 to 1 ug RNA was reverse transcribed. One entry per CDR3 protein, called by TCRdb with MiXCR from the immunoSEQ multiplex PCR reads. The data show about 60,000 distinct CDR3 sequences, over 85% seen once. Input material: CD8+ T cells from PBMCs. The receptor source for this set is a human donor with multiple sclerosis.

V and J are TRBV6-5 and TRBJ1-2, with no clear D. The CDR3 length is 16 residues. CDR1 and CDR2 from the germline V gene are MNHEY and SVGAGI. V was clipped by 0 bases and J by 0 bases, with 11 bases between them. CDR3 coding DNA: TGTGCCAGCAGTTACTCTGGGCCCAAGACTAACTATGGCTACACCTTC. Protein product: CASSYSGPKTNYGYTF.

The chain joins TRBV6-2 or TRBV6-3 to TRBJ1-5; D gene unclear. The length of the CDR3 is 13 residues. Per germline, CDR1 MNHEY and CDR2 SVGEGT. Trimming removed 6 bases at V and 5 bases at J, with 11 bases between. The CDR3 sequence is CASRSRPYQPQHF. CDR3 DNA sequence: TGTGCCAGCAGATCTCGACCGTATCAGCCCCAGCATTTT.

This sequence joins TRBV7-2 and TRBJ2-3; 8 bases map to TRBD2. Germline V lookup: CDR1 SGHTA, CDR2 FQGNSA. V lost 3 bases and J lost 0; bases outside the gene matches: 2. This CDR3 has 15 amino acids. This CDR3 is CASSLTSVSTDTQYF. Here the CDR3 DNA reads TGTGCCAGCAGCTTGACTAGCGTTAGCACAGATACGCAGTATTTT. Together with reference TRBV7-2 and TRBJ2-3, the CDR3 gives the full variable domain: GAGVSQSPSNKVTEKGKDVELRCDPISGHTALYWYRQSLGQGLEFLIYFQGNSAPDKSGLPSDRFSAERTGGSVSTLTIQRTQQEDSAVYLCASSLTSVSTDTQYFGPGTRLTVL.

In DNA, the CDR3 is TGTGCCAGCAGTTTAGGCAGGGGAACTGAAGCTTTCTTT. Encoded protein: CASSLGRGTEAFF. The chain recombines TRBV27 with TRBJ1-1; TRBD1 is a possible D gene (6 bases). V was clipped by 2 bases and J by 5 bases, with 9 bases between them. The CDR3 loop spans 13 amino acids. Germline values: CDR1 MNHEY, CDR2 SMNVEV (reference sequence).

This chain uses TRBV20-1 with TRBJ2-1; D might be TRBD1 (5 bases). The CDR3 extends over 12 amino acids. The germline V and J ends were trimmed by 6 bases and 3 bases, with 9 bases remaining between them. Germline V gives CDR1 DFQATT, CDR2 SNEGSKA (reference sequence). DNA for the CDR3: TGCAGTGCAAGCGACAGCTACAATGAGCAGTTCTTC. It encodes CSASDSYNEQFF.

The chain has TRBV7-9 and TRBJ2-1; 8 bases agree with TRBD2. V dropped 3 bases and J dropped 3; count of bases not matched to a gene: 4. CDR1 and CDR2 from the germline V gene are SEHNR and FQNEAQ (reference sequence). The CDR3 consists of 15 residues. CDR3 in amino acids: CASSFLAGSYNEQFF. CDR3 in DNA: TGTGCCAGCAGCTTCTTAGCGGGGAGCTACAATGAGCAGTTCTTC.

The chain joins TRBV29-1 to TRBJ2-5; D is possibly TRBD1 (5 bases). This CDR3 region has 13 residues. Trimming cost V 4 bases and J 7 bases, with 16 bases left between them. Germline loops: CDR1 SQVTM, CDR2 ANQGSEA. This chain's CDR3 is CSVVVDAQGTQYF. In DNA, the CDR3 is TGCAGCGTTGTTGTAGACGCCCAGGGGACCCAGTACTTC.

The chain links TRBV6-6 to TRBJ1-6; a possible D gene is TRBD1 (5 bases). The CDR3 is made up of 15 amino acids. Trimming pared 9 bases from V and 9 bases from J, leaving 21 bases between. Germline CDR1 is MNHNY and CDR2 is SVGAGI (reference sequence). CDR3 sequence: CASTLGRTNFSPLHF. CDR3 bases: TGTGCCAGTACTCTCGGCCGGACAAACTTTTCACCCCTCCACTTT.

This chain connects TRBV30 to TRBJ2-3; D perhaps matches TRBD1 (6 bases). The V end lost 2 bases, the J end lost 4 bases, and 19 bases lay between the germline ends. This CDR3 contains 16 residues. Germline assignment: CDR1 GTSNPN and CDR2 SVGIG (reference sequence). The CDR3 sequence is CAWSTGMGISSDTQYF. The DNA of the CDR3 is TGTGCCTGGAGTACAGGGATGGGAATTAGTTCAGATACGCAGTATTTT. The full variable domain, with the rest looked up from reference TRBV30 and TRBJ2-3, is SQTIHQWPATLVQPVGSPLSLECTVEGTSNPNLYWYRQAAGRGLQLLFYSVGIGQISSEVPQNLSASRPQDRQFILSSKKLLLSDSGFYLCAWSTGMGISSDTQYFGPGTRLTVL.

The chain uses TRBV5-1 and TRBJ2-1, with D possibly matching TRBD2 (5 bases). This CDR3 region has 16 residues. The germline V gene encodes CDR1 SGHRS and CDR2 YFSETQ. V dropped 6 bases and J dropped 2 bases, with 18 bases sitting between them. CDR3 protein: CASTIHSGITYNEQFF. CDR3 in DNA: TGCGCCAGCACCATACACAGCGGAATCACCTACAATGAGCAGTTCTTC.

The V and J genes are TRBV29-1 and TRBJ1-3, with 8 bases matching TRBD1. This CDR3 contains 13 residues. Unmatched junction bases numbered 4, after V lost 7 bases and J lost 2 bases. Germline loops: CDR1 SQVTM, CDR2 ANQGSEA. The CDR3 DNA reads as TGCAGCGCAGAACAGGGGGCTGGAAACACCATATATTTT. Its protein is CSAEQGAGNTIYF.